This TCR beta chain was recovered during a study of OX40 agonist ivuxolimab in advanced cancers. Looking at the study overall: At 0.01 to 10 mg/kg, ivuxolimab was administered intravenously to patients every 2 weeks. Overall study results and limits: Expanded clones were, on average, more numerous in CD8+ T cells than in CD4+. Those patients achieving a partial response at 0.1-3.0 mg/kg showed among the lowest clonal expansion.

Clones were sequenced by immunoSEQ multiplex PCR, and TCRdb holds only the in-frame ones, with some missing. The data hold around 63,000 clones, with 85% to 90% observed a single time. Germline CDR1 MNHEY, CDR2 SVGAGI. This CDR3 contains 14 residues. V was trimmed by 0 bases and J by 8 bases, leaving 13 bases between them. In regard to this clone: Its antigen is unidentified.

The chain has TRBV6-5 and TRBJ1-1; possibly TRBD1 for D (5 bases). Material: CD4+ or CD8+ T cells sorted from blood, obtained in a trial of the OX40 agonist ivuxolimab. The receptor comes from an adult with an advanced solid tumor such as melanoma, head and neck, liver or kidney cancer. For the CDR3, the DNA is TGTGCCAGCAGTTACTCGTGGGCTTCAGGGGAAGCTTTCTTT. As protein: CASSYSWASGEAFF.